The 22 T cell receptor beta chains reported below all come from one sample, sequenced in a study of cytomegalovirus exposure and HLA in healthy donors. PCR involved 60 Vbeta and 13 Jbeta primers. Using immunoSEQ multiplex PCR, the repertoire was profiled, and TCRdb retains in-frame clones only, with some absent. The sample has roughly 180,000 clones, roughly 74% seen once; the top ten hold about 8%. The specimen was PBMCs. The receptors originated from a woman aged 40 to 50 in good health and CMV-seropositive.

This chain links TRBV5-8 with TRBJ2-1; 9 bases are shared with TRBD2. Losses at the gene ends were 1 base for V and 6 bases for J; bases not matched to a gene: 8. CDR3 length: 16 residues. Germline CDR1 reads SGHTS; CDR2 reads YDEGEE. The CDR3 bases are TGTGCCAGCAGCTTGATGATGACTAGCGGATCCAATGAGCAGTTCTTC. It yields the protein CASSLMMTSGSNEQFF.

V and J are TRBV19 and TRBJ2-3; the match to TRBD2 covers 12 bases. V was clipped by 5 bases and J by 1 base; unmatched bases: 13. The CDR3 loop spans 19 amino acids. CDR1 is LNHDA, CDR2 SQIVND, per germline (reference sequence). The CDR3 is CASSYKTGTSGHGTDTQYF. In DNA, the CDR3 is TGTGCCAGTAGTTACAAAACCGGGACTAGCGGGCATGGCACAGATACGCAGTATTTT.

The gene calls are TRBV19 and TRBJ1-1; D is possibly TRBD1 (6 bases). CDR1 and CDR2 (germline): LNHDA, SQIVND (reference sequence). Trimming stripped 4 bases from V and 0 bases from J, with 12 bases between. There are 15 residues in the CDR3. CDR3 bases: TGTGCCAGTAGTACCGGAGGACAGATGAACACTGAAGCTTTCTTT. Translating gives CASSTGGQMNTEAFF.

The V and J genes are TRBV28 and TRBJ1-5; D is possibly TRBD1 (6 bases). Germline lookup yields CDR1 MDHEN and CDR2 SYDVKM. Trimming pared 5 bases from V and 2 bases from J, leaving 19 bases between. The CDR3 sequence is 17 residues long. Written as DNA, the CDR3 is TGTGCCAGCAGTCACTCCCCAGACAGGTATGGCAATCAGCCCCAGCATTTT. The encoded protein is CASSHSPDRYGNQPQHF.

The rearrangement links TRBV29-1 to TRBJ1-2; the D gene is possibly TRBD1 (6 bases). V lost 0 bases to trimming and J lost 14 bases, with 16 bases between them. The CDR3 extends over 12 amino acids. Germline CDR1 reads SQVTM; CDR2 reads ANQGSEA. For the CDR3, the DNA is TGCAGCGTTGAAGACCTCGGACAGAGTCGAACCTTC. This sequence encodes CSVEDLGQSRTF.

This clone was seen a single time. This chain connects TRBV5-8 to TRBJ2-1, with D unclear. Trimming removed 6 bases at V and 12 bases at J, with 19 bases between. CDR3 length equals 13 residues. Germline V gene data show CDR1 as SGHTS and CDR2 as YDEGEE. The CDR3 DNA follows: TGTGCCAGCACCCCCCACAGCCCCCGGCCGCAGTTCTTC. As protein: CASTPHSPRPQFF.

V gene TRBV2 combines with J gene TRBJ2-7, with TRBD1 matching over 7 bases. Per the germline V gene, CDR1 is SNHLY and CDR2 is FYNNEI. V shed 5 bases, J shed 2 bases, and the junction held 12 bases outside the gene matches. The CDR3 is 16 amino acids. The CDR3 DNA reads TGTGCCAGCAGTCCGACTACAGGGGCTTTCACCTACGAGCAGTACTTC. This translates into CASSPTTGAFTYEQYF.

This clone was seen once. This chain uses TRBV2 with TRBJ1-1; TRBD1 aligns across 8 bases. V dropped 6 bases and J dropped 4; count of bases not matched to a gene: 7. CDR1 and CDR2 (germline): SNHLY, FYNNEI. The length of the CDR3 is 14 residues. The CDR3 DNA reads TGTGCCAGCAGCGGCCTAACAGGGGGCACTGAAGCTTTCTTT. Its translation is CASSGLTGGTEAFF.

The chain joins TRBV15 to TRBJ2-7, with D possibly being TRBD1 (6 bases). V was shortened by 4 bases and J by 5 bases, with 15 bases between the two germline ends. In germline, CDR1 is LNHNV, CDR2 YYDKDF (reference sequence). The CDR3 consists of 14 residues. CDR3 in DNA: TGTGCCACCAGCACCAACAGGGTCGTAAACGAGCAGTACTTC. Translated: CATSTNRVVNEQYF.

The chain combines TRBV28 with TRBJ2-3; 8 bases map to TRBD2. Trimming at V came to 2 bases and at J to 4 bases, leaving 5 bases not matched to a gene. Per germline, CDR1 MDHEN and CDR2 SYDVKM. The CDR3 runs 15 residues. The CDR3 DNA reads TGTGCCAGCAGTTTAAGCGGGAGTCCCTCAGATACGCAGTATTTT. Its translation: CASSLSGSPSDTQYF.

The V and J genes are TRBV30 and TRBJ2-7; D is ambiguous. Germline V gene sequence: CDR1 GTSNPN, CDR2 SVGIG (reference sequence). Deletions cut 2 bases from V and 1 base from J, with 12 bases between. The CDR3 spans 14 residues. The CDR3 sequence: CAWSLGSLSYEQYF. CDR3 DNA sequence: TGTGCCTGGAGTCTCGGGTCGTTATCCTACGAGCAGTACTTC. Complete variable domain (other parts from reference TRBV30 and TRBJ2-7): SQTIHQWPATLVQPVGSPLSLECTVEGTSNPNLYWYRQAAGRGLQLLFYSVGIGQISSEVPQNLSASRPQDRQFILSSKKLLLSDSGFYLCAWSLGSLSYEQYFGPGTRLTVT.

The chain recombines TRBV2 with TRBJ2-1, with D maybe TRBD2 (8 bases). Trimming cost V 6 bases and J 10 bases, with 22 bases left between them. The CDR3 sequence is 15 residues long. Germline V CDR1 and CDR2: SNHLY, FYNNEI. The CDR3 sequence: CASRDFSGGGREQFF. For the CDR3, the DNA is TGTGCCAGCAGGGATTTCTCGGGAGGGGGCCGGGAGCAGTTCTTC.

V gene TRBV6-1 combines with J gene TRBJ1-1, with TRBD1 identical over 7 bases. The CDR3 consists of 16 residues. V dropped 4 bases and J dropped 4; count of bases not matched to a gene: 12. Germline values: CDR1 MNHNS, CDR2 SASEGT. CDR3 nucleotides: TGTGCCAGCAGTGCGACAGGGTTCGGGTTTGGCACTGAAGCTTTCTTT. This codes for CASSATGFGFGTEAFF.

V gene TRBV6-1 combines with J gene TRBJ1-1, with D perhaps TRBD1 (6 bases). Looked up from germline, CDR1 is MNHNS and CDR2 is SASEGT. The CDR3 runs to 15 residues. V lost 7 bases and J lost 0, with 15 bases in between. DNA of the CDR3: TGTGCCAGCACCTCCGGGACACATTTGAACACTGAAGCTTTCTTT. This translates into CASTSGTHLNTEAFF.

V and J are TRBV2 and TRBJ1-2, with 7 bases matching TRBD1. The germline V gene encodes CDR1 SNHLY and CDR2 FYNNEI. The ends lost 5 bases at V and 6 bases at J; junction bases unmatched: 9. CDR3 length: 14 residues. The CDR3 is CASSPGTEGNGYTF. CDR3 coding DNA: TGTGCCAGCAGTCCCGGGACAGAGGGAAATGGCTACACCTTC.

The CDR3 region has the DNA TGCAGTGCGGGGGGAACCGGGCAGCAGTACTTC. This gives the protein CSAGGTGQQYF. The chain carries TRBV20-1 and TRBJ2-7; D might be TRBD2 (6 bases). V was clipped by 6 bases and J by 8 bases, with 14 bases between them. Germline CDR1 reads DFQATT; CDR2 reads SNEGSKA (reference sequence). This CDR3 is 11 amino acids long.

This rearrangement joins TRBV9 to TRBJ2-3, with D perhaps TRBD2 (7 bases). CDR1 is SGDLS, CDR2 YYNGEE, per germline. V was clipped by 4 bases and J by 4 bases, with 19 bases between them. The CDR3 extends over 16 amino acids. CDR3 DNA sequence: TGTGCCAGCAGCCCCCATTCGGGGGGCGTGTCAGATACGCAGTATTTT. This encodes CASSPHSGGVSDTQYF.

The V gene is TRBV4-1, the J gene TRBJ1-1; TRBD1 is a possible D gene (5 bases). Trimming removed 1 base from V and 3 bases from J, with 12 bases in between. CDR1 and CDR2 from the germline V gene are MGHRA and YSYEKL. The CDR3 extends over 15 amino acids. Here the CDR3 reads CASSQASWGDTEAFF. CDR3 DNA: TGCGCCAGCAGCCAAGCGTCTTGGGGGGACACTGAAGCTTTCTTT.

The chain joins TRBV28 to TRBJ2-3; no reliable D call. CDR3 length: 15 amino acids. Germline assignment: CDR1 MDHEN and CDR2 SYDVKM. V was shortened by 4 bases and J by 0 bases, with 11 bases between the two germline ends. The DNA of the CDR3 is TGTGCCAGCAGTTATGGGCGTGCTAGCACAGATACGCAGTATTTT. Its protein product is CASSYGRASTDTQYF.

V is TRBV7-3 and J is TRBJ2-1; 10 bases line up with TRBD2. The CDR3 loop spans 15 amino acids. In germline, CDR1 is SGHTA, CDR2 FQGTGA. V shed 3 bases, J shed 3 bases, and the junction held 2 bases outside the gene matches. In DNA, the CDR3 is TGTGCCAGCAGCTTTAGCGGGGGGCACTACAATGAGCAGTTCTTC. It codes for CASSFSGGHYNEQFF.

The DNA of the CDR3 is TGTGCCAGCAGTGATCCCGGGTCCTACGGGAACACTGAAGCTTTCTTT. It encodes CASSDPGSYGNTEAFF. This chain uses TRBV2 with TRBJ1-1; D is undetermined. CDR1 is SNHLY and CDR2 is FYNNEI in the germline V gene. V was trimmed by 3 bases and J by 1 base, leaving 15 bases between them. The CDR3 extends over 16 amino acids. The variable domain in full, with the rest retrieved from reference TRBV2 and TRBJ1-1, is EPEVTQTPSHQVTQMGQEVILRCVPISNHLYFYWYRQILGQKVEFLVSFYNNEISEKSEIFDDQFSVERPDGSNFTLKIRSTKLEDSAMYFCASSDPGSYGNTEAFFGQGTRLTVV.

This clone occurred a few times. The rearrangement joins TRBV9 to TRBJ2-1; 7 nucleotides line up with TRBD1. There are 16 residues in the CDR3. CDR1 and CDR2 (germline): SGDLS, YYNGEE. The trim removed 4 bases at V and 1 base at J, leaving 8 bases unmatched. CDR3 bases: TGTGCCAGCAGCCCCCAGACAGGGTTTTCCTACAATGAGCAGTTCTTC. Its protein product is CASSPQTGFSYNEQFF.